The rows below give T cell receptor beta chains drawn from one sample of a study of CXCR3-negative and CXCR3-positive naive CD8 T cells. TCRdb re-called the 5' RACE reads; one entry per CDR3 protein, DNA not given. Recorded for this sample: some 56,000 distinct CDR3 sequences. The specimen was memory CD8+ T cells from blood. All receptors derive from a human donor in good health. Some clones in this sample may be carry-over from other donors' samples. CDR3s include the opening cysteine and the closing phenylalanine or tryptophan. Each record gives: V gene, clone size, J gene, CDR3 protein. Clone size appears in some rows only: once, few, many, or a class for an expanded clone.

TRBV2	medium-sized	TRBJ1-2	CASSEVAHTYGYTF
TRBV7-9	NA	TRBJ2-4	CASSFQGAPPKNIQYF
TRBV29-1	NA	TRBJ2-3	CSVEDSLDADKTDTQYF
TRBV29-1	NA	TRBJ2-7	CSATGGIHEQYF
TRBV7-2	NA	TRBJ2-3	CASSLLGPGLAGGTDTQYF
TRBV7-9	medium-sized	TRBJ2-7	CASSTREVFDEQYF
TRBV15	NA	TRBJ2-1	CATSTGGGPRNEQFF
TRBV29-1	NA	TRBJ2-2	CSVITNTGELFF
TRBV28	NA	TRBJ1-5	CASSWVGNSNQPQHF
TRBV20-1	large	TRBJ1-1	CSARPTGITEAFF